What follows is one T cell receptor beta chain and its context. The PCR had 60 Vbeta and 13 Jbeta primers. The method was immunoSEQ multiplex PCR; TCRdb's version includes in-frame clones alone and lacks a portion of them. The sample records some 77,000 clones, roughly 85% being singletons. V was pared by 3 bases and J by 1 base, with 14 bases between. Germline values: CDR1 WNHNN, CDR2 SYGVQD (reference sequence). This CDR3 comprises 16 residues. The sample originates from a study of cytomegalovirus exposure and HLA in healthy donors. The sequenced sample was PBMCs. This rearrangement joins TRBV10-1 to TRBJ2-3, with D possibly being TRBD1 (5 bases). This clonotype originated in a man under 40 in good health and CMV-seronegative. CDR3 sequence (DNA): TGCGCCAGCAGTGATGGGGTGGACATCCGCACAGATACGCAGTATTTT. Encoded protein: CASSDGVDIRTDTQYF.